A single sample gave rise to the 4 T cell receptor beta chains below, sequenced in a study of blood T cell repertoires in COVID-19. Clones were read by immunoSEQ multiplex PCR, and TCRdb kept only the in-frame ones, dropping some. The sample holds approximately 20,000 clones, approximately 91% seen once. Sequenced: peripheral blood. These receptors came from a human donor in a cohort sampled during active COVID-19.

V is TRBV2 and J is TRBJ2-7; 10 nucleotides match TRBD1. Germline V gives CDR1 SNHLY, CDR2 FYNNEI. The CDR3 sequence is 14 residues long. V lost 11 bases to trimming and J lost 0 bases; unmatched junction nucleotides: 7. CDR3: CAGTGDAFSYEQYF. CDR3 nucleotides: TGTGCCGGGACAGGGGACGCGTTCTCCTACGAGCAGTACTTC.

This clone was counted a single time. The CDR3 region is CASSDGTDTQYF. The CDR3 DNA sequence: TGTGCCAGCAGTGACGGGACAGATACGCAGTATTTT. V is TRBV11-2 and J is TRBJ2-3; no clear D. There are 12 residues in the CDR3. CDR1 and CDR2 (germline): SGHAT, FQNNGV. V was shortened by 6 bases and J by 3 bases, with 7 bases between the two germline ends.

This chain connects TRBV2 to TRBJ1-2; 7 bases are a match to TRBD1. The J segment lost 7 bases and the V segment lost 5 bases, leaving 10 bases of the junction unmatched. In germline, CDR1 is SNHLY, CDR2 FYNNEI. The CDR3 spans 14 residues. The CDR3 nucleotides are TGTGCCAGCAGTCCCGACAGGGTGGTTAGTGGCTACACCTTC. Residues: CASSPDRVVSGYTF.

CDR3 coding DNA: TGTGCCAGCGCGGGGGGGACGTTGGGCACAGATACGCAGTATTTT. It is translated as CASAGGTLGTDTQYF. This chain links TRBV3-1 (or the pseudogene TRBV3-2) with TRBJ2-3; the match to TRBD2 covers 9 bases. The CDR3 loop spans 15 amino acids. The V gene's germline CDR1 is LGHDT and CDR2 YNNKEL (reference sequence). Trimming at V came to 8 bases and at J to 1 base, leaving 7 bases not matched to a gene.